One T cell receptor beta chain is described in this entry. Additional DNA sequences in this sample encode the identical CDR3. The data were taken from a study of blood T cell repertoires in COVID-19. Participants' reported clinical history set cohort assignment. The CDR3 spans 16 residues. The J segment lost 1 base and the V segment lost 4 bases, leaving 10 bases of the junction unmatched. In germline, CDR1 is SGHRS, CDR2 YFSETQ. The repertoire was sequenced with immunoSEQ multiplex PCR; TCRdb's copy has only in-frame clones and lacks some. Of 250,000 or so clones listed, more than 65% are singletons. The sample was PBMCs or T cells enriched from blood (not recorded which). This TCR derives from a man over 45 who had recovered from COVID-19. The V call is TRBV5-1, the J call TRBJ2-7, with 8 nucleotides matching TRBD2. CDR3 in DNA: TGCGCCAGCAGCCCCCGCGGAGCGGGAGTGTCCTACGAGCAGTACTTC. Its translation: CASSPRGAGVSYEQYF.